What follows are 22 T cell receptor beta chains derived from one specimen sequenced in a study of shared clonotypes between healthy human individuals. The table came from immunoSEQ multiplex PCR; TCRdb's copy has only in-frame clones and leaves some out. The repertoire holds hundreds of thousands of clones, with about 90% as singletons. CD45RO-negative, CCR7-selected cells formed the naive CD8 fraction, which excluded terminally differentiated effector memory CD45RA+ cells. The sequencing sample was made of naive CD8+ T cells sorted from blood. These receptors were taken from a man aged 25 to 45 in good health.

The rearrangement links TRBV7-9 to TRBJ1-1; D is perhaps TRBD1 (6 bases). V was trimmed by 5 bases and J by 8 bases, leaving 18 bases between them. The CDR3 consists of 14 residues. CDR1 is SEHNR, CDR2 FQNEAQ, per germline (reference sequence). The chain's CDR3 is CASSQPGAAMEAFF. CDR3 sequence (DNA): TGTGCCAGCAGCCAACCGGGGGCCGCTATGGAAGCTTTCTTT.

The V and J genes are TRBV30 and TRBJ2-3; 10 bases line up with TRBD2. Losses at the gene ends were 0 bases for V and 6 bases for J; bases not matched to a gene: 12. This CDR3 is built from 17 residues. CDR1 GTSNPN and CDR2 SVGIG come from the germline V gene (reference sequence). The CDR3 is CAWSVLTVSGRGDTQYF. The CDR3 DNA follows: TGTGCCTGGAGTGTACTTACCGTCAGCGGGAGGGGGGATACGCAGTATTTT.

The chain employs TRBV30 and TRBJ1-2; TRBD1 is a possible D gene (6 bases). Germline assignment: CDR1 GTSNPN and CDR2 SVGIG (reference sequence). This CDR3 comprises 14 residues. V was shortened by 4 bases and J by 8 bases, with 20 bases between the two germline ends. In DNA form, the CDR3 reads TGTGCCTGGAACTCTCAGGCTGGGGGCTTCGGCTACACCTTC. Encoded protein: CAWNSQAGGFGYTF.

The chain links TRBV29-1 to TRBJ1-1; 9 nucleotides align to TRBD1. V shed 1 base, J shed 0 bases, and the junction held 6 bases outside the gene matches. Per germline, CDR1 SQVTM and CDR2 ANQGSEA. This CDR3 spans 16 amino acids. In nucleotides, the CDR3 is TGCAGCGTTGAAGGGCGGGACAGGGACTTGAACACTGAAGCTTTCTTT. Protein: CSVEGRDRDLNTEAFF.

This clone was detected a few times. The CDR3 DNA reads TGTGCAAGTCGCTCCTCGACGGAAAGCAATCAGCCCCAGCATTTT. Protein: CASRSSTESNQPQHF. V is TRBV12-2 and J is TRBJ1-5. TRBV12-2 constitutes a pseudogene. The CDR3 sequence is 15 residues long.

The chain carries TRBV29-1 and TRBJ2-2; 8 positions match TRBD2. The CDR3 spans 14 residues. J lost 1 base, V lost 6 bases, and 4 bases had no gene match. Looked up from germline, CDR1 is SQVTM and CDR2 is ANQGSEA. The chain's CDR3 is CSVELAVNTGELFF. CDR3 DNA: TGCAGCGTCGAACTAGCGGTGAACACCGGGGAGCTGTTTTTT.

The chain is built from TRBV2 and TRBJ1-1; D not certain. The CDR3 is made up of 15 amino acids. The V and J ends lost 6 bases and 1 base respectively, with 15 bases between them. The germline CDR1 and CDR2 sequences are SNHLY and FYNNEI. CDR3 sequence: CASSVNTRTNTEAFF. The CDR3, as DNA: TGTGCCAGCAGCGTCAATACACGGACGAACACTGAAGCTTTCTTT.

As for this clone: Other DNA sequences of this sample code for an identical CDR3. CDR3 sequence reads: CASNTRGDTQYF. CDR3 nucleotides: TGTGCCAGCAATACTCGAGGAGATACGCAGTATTTT. The chain carries TRBV27 and TRBJ2-3; unclear D gene. The germline V and J ends were trimmed by 7 bases and 5 bases, with 10 bases remaining between them. The CDR3 has 12 residues. Per the germline V gene, CDR1 is MNHEY and CDR2 is SMNVEV (reference sequence).

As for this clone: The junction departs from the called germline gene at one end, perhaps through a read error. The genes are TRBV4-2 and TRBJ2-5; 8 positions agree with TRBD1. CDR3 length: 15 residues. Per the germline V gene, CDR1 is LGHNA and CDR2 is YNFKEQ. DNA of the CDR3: TGTGCCAGCAGTCAAGACAGGGGTATTCAAGAGACCCAGTACTTC. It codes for CASSQDRGIQETQYF.

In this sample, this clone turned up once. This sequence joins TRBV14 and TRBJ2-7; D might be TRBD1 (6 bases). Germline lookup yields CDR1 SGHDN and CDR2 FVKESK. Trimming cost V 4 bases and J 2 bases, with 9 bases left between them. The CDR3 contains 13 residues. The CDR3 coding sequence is TGTGCCAGCAGCCCTGGACAGACCTACGAGCAGTACTTC. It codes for CASSPGQTYEQYF.

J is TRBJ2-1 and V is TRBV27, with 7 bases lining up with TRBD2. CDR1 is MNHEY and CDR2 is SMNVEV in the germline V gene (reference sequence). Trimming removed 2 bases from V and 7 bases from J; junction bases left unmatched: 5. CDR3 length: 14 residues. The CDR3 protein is CASSLTGGPNEQFF. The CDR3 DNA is TGTGCCAGCAGTTTAACGGGAGGTCCAAATGAGCAGTTCTTC.

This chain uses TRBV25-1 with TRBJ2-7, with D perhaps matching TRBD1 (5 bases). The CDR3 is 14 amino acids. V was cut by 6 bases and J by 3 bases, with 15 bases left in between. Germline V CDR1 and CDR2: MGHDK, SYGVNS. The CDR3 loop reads CASRPDRDNYEQYF. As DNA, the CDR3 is TGTGCCAGCAGACCAGACAGAGATAACTACGAGCAGTACTTC.

For the CDR3, the DNA is TGTGCCAGCAGCGGAGGGACAGGGTTGTACGAGCAGTACTTC. It encodes CASSGGTGLYEQYF. The V and J genes are TRBV9 and TRBJ2-7; 9 bases match TRBD1. CDR1 is SGDLS, CDR2 YYNGEE, per germline. The length of the CDR3 is 14 residues. V was clipped by 3 bases and J by 4 bases; unmatched bases: 5.

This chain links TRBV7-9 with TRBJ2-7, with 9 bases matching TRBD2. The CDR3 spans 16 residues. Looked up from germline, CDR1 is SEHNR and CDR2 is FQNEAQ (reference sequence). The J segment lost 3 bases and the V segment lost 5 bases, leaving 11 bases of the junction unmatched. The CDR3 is CASSPLGGLALYEQYF. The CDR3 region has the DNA TGTGCCAGCAGCCCCCTGGGGGGACTAGCCCTCTACGAGCAGTACTTC.

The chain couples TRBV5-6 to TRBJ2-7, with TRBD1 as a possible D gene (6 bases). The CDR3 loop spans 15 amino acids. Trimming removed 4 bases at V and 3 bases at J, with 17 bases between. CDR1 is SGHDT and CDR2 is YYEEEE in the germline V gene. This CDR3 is CASSTSRDIHYEQYF. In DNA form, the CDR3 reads TGTGCCAGCAGCACCTCCCGGGACATACACTACGAGCAGTACTTC.

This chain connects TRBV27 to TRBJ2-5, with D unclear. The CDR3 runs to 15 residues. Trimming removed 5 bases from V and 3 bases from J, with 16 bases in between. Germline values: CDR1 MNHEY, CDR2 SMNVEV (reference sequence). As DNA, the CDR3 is TGTGCCAGCAGTCCGAAAGGGAAAACGGAAGAGACCCAGTACTTC. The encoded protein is CASSPKGKTEETQYF.

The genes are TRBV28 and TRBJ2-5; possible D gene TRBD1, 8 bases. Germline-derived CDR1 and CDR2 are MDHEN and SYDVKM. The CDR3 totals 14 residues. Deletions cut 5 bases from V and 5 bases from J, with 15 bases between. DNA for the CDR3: TGTGCCAGCAGTCGGACAGGGAGGGTTGAGACCCAGTACTTC. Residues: CASSRTGRVETQYF.

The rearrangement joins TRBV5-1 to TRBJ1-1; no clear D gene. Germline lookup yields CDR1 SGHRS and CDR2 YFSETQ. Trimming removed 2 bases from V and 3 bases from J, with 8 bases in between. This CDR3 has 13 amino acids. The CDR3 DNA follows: TGCGCCAGCAGCTTATTCGGGGACACTGAAGCTTTCTTT. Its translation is CASSLFGDTEAFF.

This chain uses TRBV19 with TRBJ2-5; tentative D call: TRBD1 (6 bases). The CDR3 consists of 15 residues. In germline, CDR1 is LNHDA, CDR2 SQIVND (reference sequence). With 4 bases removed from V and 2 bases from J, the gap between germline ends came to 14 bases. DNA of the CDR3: TGTGCCAGTAGTACGACAGGTTCGCGGCAAGAGACCCAGTACTTC. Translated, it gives CASSTTGSRQETQYF.

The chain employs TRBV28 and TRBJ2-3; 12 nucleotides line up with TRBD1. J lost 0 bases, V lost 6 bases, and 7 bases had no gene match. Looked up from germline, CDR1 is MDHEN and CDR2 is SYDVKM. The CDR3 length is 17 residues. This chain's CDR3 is CASRVGTGGWSTDTQYF. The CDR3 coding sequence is TGTGCCAGCAGGGTGGGGACAGGGGGCTGGAGCACAGATACGCAGTATTTT. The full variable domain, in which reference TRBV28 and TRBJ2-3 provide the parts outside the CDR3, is DVKVTQSSRYLVKRTGEKVFLECVQDMDHENMFWYRQDPGLGLRLIYFSYDVKMKEKGDIPEGYSVSREKKERFSLILESASTNQTSMYLCASRVGTGGWSTDTQYFGPGTRLTVL.

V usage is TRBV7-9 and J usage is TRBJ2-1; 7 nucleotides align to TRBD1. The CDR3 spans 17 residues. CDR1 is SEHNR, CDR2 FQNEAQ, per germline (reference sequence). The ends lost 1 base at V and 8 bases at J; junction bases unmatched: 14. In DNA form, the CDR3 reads TGTGCCAGCAGCTTAGTGGACAGGTTGGTAGCTACCGATGAGCAGTTCTTC. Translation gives CASSLVDRLVATDEQFF.

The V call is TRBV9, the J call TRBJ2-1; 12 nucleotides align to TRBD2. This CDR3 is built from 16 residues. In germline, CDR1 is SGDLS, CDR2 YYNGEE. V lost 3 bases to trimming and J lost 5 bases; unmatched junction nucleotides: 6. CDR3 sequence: CASSARTSGTNNEQFF. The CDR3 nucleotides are TGTGCCAGCAGCGCCCGGACTAGCGGGACCAACAATGAGCAGTTCTTC. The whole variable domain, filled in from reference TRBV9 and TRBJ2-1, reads DSGVTQTPKHLITATGQRVTLRCSPRSGDLSVYWYQQSLDQGLQFLIQYYNGEERAKGNILERFSAQQFPDLHSELNLSSLELGDSALYFCASSARTSGTNNEQFFGPGTRLTVL.